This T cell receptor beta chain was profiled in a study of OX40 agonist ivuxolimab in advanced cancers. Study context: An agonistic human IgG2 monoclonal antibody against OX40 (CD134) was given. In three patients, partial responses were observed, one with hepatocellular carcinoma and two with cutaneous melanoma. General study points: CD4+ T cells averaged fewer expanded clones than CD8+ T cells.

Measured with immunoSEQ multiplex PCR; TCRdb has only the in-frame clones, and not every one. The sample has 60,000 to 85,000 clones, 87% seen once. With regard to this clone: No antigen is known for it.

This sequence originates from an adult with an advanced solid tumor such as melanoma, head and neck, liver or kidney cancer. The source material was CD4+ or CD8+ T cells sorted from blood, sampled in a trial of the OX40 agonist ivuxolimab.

The CDR3 loop reads CASSVDVGGPDEQFF. CDR3 bases: TGTGCCAGCAGCGTAGACGTCGGAGGGCCCGATGAGCAGTTCTTC. V gene TRBV9 combines with J gene TRBJ2-1, with D possibly matching TRBD2 (6 bases). The CDR3 contains 15 residues. Germline lookup yields CDR1 SGDLS and CDR2 YYNGEE. With 0 bases removed from V and 8 bases from J, the gap between germline ends came to 15 bases.